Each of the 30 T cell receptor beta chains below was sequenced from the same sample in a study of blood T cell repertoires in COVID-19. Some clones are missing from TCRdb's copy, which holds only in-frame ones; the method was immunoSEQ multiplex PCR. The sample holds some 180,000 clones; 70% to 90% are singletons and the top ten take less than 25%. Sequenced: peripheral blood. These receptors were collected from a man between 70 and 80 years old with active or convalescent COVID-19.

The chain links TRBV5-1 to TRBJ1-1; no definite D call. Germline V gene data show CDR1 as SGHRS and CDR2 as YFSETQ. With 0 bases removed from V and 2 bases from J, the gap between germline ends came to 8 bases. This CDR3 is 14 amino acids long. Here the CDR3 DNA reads TGCGCCAGCAGCTTGGCCCAACTTAACACTGAAGCTTTCTTT. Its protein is CASSLAQLNTEAFF.

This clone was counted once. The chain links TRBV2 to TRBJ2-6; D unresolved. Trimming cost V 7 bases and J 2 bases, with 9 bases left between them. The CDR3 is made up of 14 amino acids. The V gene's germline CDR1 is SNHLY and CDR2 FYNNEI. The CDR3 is CASNQIAGANVLTF. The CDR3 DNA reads TGTGCCAGCAATCAAATTGCTGGGGCCAACGTCCTGACTTTC.

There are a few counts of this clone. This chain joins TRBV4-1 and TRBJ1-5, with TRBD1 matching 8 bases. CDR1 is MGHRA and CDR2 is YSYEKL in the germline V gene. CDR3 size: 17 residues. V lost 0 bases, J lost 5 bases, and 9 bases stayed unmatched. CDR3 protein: CASSQDLRTGQDQPQHF. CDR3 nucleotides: TGCGCCAGCAGCCAAGACCTCCGGACAGGGCAAGATCAGCCCCAGCATTTT.

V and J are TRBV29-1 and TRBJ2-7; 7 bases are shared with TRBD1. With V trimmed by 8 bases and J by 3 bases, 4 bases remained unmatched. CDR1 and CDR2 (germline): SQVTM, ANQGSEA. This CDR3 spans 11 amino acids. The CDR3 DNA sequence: TGCAGCACCCCAGGGGGCTACGAGCAGTACTTC. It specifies CSTPGGYEQYF.

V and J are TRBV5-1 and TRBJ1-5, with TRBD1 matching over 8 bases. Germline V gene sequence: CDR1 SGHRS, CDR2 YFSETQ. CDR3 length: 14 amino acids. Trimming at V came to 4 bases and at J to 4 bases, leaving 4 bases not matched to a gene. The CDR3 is CASSTGTGNQPQHF. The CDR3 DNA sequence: TGCGCCAGCAGCACTGGGACAGGAAATCAGCCCCAGCATTTT.

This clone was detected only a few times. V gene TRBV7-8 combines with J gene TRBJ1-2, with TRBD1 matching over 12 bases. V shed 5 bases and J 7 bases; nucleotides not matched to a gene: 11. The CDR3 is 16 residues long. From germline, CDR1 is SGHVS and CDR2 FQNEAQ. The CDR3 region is CASSRGDRGLIGGYTF. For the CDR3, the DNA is TGTGCCAGCAGCCGGGGGGACAGGGGGCTTATCGGTGGCTACACCTTC.

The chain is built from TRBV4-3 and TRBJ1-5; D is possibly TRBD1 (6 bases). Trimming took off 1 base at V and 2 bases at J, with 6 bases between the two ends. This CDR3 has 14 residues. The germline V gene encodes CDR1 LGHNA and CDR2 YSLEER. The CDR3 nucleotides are TGCGCCAGCAGCCAAGCAGGGGGCAATCAGCCCCAGCATTTT. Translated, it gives CASSQAGGNQPQHF.

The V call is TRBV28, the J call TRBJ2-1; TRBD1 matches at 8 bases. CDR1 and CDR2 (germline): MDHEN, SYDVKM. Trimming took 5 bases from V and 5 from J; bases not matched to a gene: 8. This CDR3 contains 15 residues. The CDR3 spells CASSPTQTGDNEQFF. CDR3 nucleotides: TGTGCCAGCAGTCCCACCCAGACAGGGGACAATGAGCAGTTCTTC.

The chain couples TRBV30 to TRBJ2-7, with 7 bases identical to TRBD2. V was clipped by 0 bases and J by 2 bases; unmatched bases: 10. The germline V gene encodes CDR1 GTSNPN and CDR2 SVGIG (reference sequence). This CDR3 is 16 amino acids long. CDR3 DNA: TGTGCCTGGAGTGTACCGGGAGGACACTACCCCTACGAGCAGTACTTC. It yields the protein CAWSVPGGHYPYEQYF.

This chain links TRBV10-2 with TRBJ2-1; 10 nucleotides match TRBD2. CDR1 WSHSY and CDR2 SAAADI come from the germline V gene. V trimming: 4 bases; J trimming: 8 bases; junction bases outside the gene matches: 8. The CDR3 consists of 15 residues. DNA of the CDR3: TGCGCCAGCAGTGGGAAACTAGCGGGATATCATGAGCAGTTCTTC. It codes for CASSGKLAGYHEQFF.

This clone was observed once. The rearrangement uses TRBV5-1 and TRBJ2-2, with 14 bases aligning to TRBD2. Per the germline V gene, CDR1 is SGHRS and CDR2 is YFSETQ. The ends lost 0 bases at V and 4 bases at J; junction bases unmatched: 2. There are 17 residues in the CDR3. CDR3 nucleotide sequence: TGCGCCAGCAGCTTGGCCGGACTAGCGGGAGGCACCGGGGAGCTGTTTTTT. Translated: CASSLAGLAGGTGELFF.

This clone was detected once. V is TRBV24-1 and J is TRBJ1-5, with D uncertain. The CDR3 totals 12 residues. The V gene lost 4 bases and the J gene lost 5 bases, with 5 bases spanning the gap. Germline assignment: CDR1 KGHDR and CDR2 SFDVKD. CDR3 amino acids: CATSDGDQPQHF. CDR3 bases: TGTGCCACCAGTGACGGAGATCAGCCCCAGCATTTT.

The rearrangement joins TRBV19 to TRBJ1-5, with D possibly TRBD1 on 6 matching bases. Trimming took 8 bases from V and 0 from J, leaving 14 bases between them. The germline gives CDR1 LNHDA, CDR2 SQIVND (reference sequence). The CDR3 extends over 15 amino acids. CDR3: CASQTQGPSNQPQHF. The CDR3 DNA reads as TGTGCCAGTCAAACACAGGGTCCTAGCAATCAGCCCCAGCATTTT.

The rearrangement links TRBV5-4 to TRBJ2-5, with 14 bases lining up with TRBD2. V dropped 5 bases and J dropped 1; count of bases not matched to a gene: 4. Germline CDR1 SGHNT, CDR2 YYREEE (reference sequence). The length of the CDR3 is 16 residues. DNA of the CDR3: TGTGCCAGCAGGAAGACTAGCGGGGGGGCCCAAGAGACCCAGTACTTC. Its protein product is CASRKTSGGAQETQYF.

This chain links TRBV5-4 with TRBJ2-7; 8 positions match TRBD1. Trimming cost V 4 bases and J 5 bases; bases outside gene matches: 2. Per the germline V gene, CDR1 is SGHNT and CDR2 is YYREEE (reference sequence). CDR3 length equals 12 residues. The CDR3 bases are TGTGCCAGCAGCGAGACAGGGGACGAGCAGTACTTC. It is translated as CASSETGDEQYF.

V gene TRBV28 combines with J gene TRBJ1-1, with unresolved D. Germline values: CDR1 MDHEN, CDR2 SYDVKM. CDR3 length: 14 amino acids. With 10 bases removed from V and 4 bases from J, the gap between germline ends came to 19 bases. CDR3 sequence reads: CAMSRAPEVTEAFF. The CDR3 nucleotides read TGTGCCATGTCGAGGGCACCCGAGGTCACTGAAGCTTTCTTT.

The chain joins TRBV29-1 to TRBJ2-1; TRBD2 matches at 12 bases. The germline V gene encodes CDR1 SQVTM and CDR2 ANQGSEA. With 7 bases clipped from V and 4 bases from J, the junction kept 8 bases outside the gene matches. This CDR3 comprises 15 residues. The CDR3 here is CSATGTSGRYNEQFF. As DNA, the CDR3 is TGCAGCGCCACTGGGACTAGCGGGCGATACAATGAGCAGTTCTTC.

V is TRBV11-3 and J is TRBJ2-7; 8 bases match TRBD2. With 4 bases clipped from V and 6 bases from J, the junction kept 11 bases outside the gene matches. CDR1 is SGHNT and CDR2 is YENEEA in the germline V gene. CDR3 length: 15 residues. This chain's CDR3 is CASSSSTGGAVEQYF. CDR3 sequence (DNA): TGTGCCAGCAGCTCGTCTACCGGGGGGGCCGTCGAGCAGTACTTC.

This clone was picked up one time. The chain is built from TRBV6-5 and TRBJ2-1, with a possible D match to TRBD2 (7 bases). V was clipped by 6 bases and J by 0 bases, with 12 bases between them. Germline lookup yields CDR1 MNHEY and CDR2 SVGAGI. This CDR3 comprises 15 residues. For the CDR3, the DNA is TGTGCCAGCAGCCATAGGGGGGGCTCCTACAATGAGCAGTTCTTC. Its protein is CASSHRGGSYNEQFF.

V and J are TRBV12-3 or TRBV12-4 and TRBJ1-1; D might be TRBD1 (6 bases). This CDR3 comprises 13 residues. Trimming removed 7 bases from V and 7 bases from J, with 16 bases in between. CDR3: CASIRWGTLEAFF. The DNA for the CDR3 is TGTGCCAGCATTCGATGGGGGACACTTGAAGCTTTCTTT.

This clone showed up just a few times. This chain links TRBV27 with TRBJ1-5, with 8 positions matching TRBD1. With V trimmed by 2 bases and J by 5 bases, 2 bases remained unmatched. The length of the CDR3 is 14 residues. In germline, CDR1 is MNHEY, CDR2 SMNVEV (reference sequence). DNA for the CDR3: TGTGCCAGCAGTTTAGACAGGGGCTATCAGCCCCAGCATTTT. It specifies CASSLDRGYQPQHF.

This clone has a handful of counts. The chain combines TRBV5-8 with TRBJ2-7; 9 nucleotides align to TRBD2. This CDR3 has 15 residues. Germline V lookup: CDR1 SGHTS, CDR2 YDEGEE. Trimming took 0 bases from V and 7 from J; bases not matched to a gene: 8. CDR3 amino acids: CASSLGTSARSEQYF. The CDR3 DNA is TGTGCCAGCAGCTTGGGGACTAGCGCCAGGAGTGAGCAGTACTTC.

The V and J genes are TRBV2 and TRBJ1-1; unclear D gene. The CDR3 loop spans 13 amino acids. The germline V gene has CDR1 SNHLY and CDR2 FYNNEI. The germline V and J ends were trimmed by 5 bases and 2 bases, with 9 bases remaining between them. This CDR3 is CASSLEGNTEAFF. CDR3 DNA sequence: TGTGCCAGCAGTCTAGAGGGTAACACTGAAGCTTTCTTT.

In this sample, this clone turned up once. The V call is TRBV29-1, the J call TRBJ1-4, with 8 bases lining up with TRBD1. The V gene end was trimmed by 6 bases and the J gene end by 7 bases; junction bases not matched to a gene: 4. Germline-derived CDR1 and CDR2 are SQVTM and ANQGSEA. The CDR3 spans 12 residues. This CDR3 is CSVWQGAEKLFF. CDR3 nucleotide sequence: TGCAGCGTGTGGCAGGGGGCTGAAAAACTGTTTTTT.

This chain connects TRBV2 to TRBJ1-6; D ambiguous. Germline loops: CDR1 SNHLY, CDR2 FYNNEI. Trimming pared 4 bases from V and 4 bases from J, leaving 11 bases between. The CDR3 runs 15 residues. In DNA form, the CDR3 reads TGTGCCAGCAGTGGGGCCCGCGGGTATAATTCACCCCTCCACTTT. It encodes CASSGARGYNSPLHF.

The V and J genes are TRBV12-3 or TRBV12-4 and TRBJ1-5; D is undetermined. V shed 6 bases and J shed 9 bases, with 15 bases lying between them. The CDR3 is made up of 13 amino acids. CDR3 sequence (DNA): TGTGCCAGCAGCTCCGACGGGGTTAGGCCCCAGCATTTT. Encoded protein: CASSSDGVRPQHF.

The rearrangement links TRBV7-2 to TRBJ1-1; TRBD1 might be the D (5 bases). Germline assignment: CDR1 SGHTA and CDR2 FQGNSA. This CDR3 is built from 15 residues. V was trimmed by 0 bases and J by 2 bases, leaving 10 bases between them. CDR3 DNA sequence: TGTGCCAGCAGCTTAGCGGGGGGTTTTAACACTGAAGCTTTCTTT. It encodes CASSLAGGFNTEAFF.

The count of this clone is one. CDR3 region: CASSLARTRTDTQYF. The CDR3 DNA reads as TGTGCCAGCAGCTTAGCTAGGACACGCACAGATACGCAGTATTTT. V gene TRBV7-9 combines with J gene TRBJ2-3; D might be TRBD1 (5 bases). CDR3 length: 15 amino acids. Germline CDR1 and CDR2: SEHNR and FQNEAQ (reference sequence). V lost 0 bases and J 1 base, leaving 8 bases between the germline ends.

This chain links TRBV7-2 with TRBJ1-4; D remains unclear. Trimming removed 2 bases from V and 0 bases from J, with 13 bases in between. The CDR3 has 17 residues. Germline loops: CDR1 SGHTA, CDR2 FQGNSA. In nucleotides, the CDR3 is TGTGCCAGCAGCTTAAGAGGGCAGGCCACAACTAATGAAAAACTGTTTTTT. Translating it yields CASSLRGQATTNEKLFF.

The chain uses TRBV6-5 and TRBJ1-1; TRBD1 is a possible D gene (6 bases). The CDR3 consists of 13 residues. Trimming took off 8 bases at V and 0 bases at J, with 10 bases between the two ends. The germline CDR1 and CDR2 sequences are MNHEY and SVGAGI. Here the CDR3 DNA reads TGTGCCAGCCTCGGACAGCTGAACACTGAAGCTTTCTTT. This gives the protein CASLGQLNTEAFF.